This T cell receptor (beta chain) was recorded in a study of CD8 T cells in ankylosing spondylitis. This CDR3 has 15 amino acids. Germline V gene data show CDR1 as SGHRS and CDR2 as YFSETQ. The V gene lost 3 bases and the J gene lost 0 bases, with 7 bases spanning the gap. Quantitative 5'-RACE with molecular barcodes produced the TCR beta libraries. TCRdb re-derived calls from the 5' RACE reads in MiXCR, one entry per CDR3 protein. This table holds 350,000 to 550,000 distinct CDR3 sequences, roughly a quarter found once. The sample holds a few counts of this clonotype. The antigen remains unidentified. Study-wide results and caveats: Clones linked to disease were reported to show significant enrichment in matched ankylosing spondylitis synovial fluid. In peripheral blood, disease-linked CD8+ clones occurred at relatively low frequencies. Blood of patients with ankylosing spondylitis appeared to be characterized by a TCR beta motif of eight highly homologous variants.

Sequences were obtained from blood, either unsorted or a sorted T cell fraction (not recorded which). The chain couples TRBV5-1 to TRBJ2-6; weak D call: TRBD2 (5 bases). The receptor's source is a male donor with ankylosing spondylitis. CDR3 DNA sequence: TGCGCCAGCAGCTACGGGGACTCTGGGGCCAACGTCCTGACTTTC. It codes for CASSYGDSGANVLTF.